The 20 T cell receptor beta chains in this list originate from one sample, sequenced in a study of blood T cell repertoires in COVID-19. Sequencing used immunoSEQ multiplex PCR; TCRdb keeps in-frame clones, though not all of them. The data contain over 85,000 clones, 65% to 80% of them singletons. The sequenced sample was peripheral blood. The origin of the receptors is a woman aged 55-69 years with acute or convalescent COVID-19.

The CDR3 DNA reads as TGTGCCATCAGTGAGGGACAGTTCGAGGCCACCTTC. This gives the protein CAISEGQFEATF. The chain employs TRBV10-3 and TRBJ1-2, with a weak D call TRBD1 (6 bases). This CDR3 is built from 12 residues. The V gene's germline CDR1 is ENHRY and CDR2 SYGVKD. V gave up 2 bases and J gave up 13 bases, with 14 bases separating them.

The chain combines TRBV7-9 with TRBJ1-6; TRBD1 agrees at 7 bases. The CDR3 has 14 amino acids. The V and J ends lost 4 bases and 7 bases, in that order; junction bases with no gene match: 4. From germline, CDR1 is SEHNR and CDR2 FQNEAQ (reference sequence). The CDR3 spells CASSWDSENSPLHF. The DNA of the CDR3 is TGTGCCAGCAGCTGGGACAGCGAAAATTCACCCCTCCACTTT.

The rearrangement joins TRBV7-8 to TRBJ1-1, with D uncertain. V was pared by 1 base and J by 2 bases, with 5 bases between. The germline CDR1 and CDR2 sequences are SGHVS and FQNEAQ. This CDR3 has 13 residues. The CDR3 coding sequence is TGTGCCAGCAGCTTAGTCAGAAACACTGAAGCTTTCTTT. Translated, it gives CASSLVRNTEAFF.

The chain has TRBV19 and TRBJ1-2; D remains unclear. Looked up from germline, CDR1 is LNHDA and CDR2 is SQIVND (reference sequence). This CDR3 has 15 residues. The V gene lost 3 bases and the J gene lost 2 bases, with 13 bases spanning the gap. DNA for the CDR3: TGTGCCAGTAGTATGGATGGAGGGCTCAACTATGGCTACACCTTC. Protein product: CASSMDGGLNYGYTF.

The table lists this clone with a few counts. The gene calls are TRBV4-2 and TRBJ2-7; 8 bases are a match to TRBD2. With 2 bases clipped from V and 0 bases from J, the junction kept 12 bases outside the gene matches. CDR3 length: 18 amino acids. Germline CDR1 LGHNA, CDR2 YNFKEQ. CDR3 bases: TGTGCCAGCAGCCAAAATTTGCCGGGACTAGGGAGCTCCTACGAGCAGTACTTC. Translated, it gives CASSQNLPGLGSSYEQYF.

The V call is TRBV19, the J call TRBJ2-2; TRBD1 agrees at 10 bases. The CDR3 spans 15 residues. The J segment lost 5 bases and the V segment lost 2 bases, leaving 2 bases of the junction unmatched. In germline, CDR1 is LNHDA, CDR2 SQIVND (reference sequence). CDR3 nucleotides: TGTGCCAGTAGTATATTGGGACAGGGGACCGGGGAGCTGTTTTTT. Protein sequence: CASSILGQGTGELFF.

This clone was counted at least ten times. The V gene is TRBV7-9, the J gene TRBJ1-1, with D perhaps TRBD1 (6 bases). Germline CDR1 and CDR2: SEHNR and FQNEAQ (reference sequence). V gave up 5 bases and J gave up 4 bases, with 17 bases separating them. The CDR3 loop spans 15 amino acids. The DNA for the CDR3 is TGTGCCAGCAGCCCAATCAAGGGGGAGAGCACTGAAGCTTTCTTT. Encoded protein: CASSPIKGESTEAFF.

This chain uses TRBV12-3 or TRBV12-4 with TRBJ1-1; D is uncertain. This CDR3 is 13 amino acids long. Trimming stripped 3 bases from V and 4 bases from J, with 9 bases between. In DNA, the CDR3 is TGTGCCAGCAGTTTGCGGCCATTCACTGAAGCTTTCTTT. As protein: CASSLRPFTEAFF.

This clone appeared once. The chain joins TRBV4-1 to TRBJ1-3, with D perhaps matching TRBD1 (5 bases). This CDR3 region has 15 residues. V was trimmed by 3 bases and J by 2 bases, leaving 11 bases between them. Germline V gene sequence: CDR1 MGHRA, CDR2 YSYEKL. CDR3 amino acids: CASSHGQPPGNTIYF. CDR3 bases: TGCGCCAGCAGCCACGGACAACCTCCTGGAAACACCATATATTTT.

In its sample, this clone was seen once. V and J are TRBV20-1 and TRBJ2-7, with 14 positions matching TRBD2. The CDR3 covers 13 residues. Germline V lookup: CDR1 DFQATT, CDR2 SNEGSKA (reference sequence). The trim removed 5 bases at V and 6 bases at J, leaving 3 bases unmatched. The CDR3 spells CSAGGLAGGEQYF. CDR3 bases: TGCAGTGCTGGTGGACTAGCGGGGGGCGAGCAGTACTTC.

The CDR3 region has the DNA TGTGCCAGCTCACCGTACCAGCGGACAGGGGGGAAAGCTTTCTTT. Protein product: CASSPYQRTGGKAFF. The chain joins TRBV18 to TRBJ1-1; 10 bases fit TRBD1. The trim removed 3 bases at V and 9 bases at J, leaving 10 bases unmatched. CDR1 and CDR2 (germline): KGHSH, LQKENI. The CDR3 length is 15 residues.

Only one count was recorded for this clone. This chain joins TRBV9 and TRBJ2-2, with 8 nucleotides matching TRBD1. The junction had 3 bases not matched to a gene; V was cut back by 2 bases and J by 3 bases. The CDR3 totals 15 residues. Germline CDR1 reads SGDLS; CDR2 reads YYNGEE. In DNA form, the CDR3 reads TGTGCCAGCAGCGTGAACAGGGGGTACACCGGGGAGCTGTTTTTT. Its protein is CASSVNRGYTGELFF.

The gene calls are TRBV6-4 and TRBJ1-2; D remains ambiguous. Trimming took 0 bases from V and 4 from J, leaving 6 bases between them. The CDR3 runs to 13 residues. CDR1 is MRHNA and CDR2 is SNTAGT in the germline V gene. As DNA, the CDR3 is TGTGCCAGCAGTGACTCGAGTGGCTATGGCTACACCTTC. It translates to CASSDSSGYGYTF.

The sample holds a few counts of this clone. This chain uses TRBV20-1 with TRBJ2-1; 10 nucleotides match TRBD2. There are 15 residues in the CDR3. Germline trimming cut 3 bases from V and 7 bases from J; bases unmatched to any gene: 9. Germline lookup yields CDR1 DFQATT and CDR2 SNEGSKA (reference sequence). CDR3 sequence (DNA): TGCAGTGCTAGTTTTCTAGCGGGGGCGTTAAATGAGCAGTTCTTC. Its translation is CSASFLAGALNEQFF.

J is TRBJ1-5 and V is TRBV28, with 11 bases fitting TRBD1. With V trimmed by 6 bases and J by 4 bases, 5 bases remained unmatched. The CDR3 has 15 amino acids. Germline V CDR1 and CDR2: MDHEN, SYDVKM. CDR3 coding DNA: TGTGCCAGCAGCCCTGGGACAGGGGGTAATCAGCCCCAGCATTTT. This translates into CASSPGTGGNQPQHF.

This clone was detected only a few times. This CDR3 is CASSVRGVYNSPLHF. In DNA form, the CDR3 reads TGTGCCAGCAGCGTCAGGGGAGTCTATAATTCACCCCTCCACTTT. The rearrangement joins TRBV7-9 to TRBJ1-6, with D perhaps matching TRBD1 (6 bases). This CDR3 is built from 15 residues. The germline CDR1 and CDR2 sequences are SEHNR and FQNEAQ (reference sequence). Trimming took off 5 bases at V and 3 bases at J, with 11 bases between the two ends.

The rearrangement links TRBV6-5 to TRBJ1-1; 9 nucleotides match TRBD1. V lost 7 bases, J lost 5 bases, and 11 bases stayed unmatched. The CDR3 runs to 15 residues. Germline V gene sequence: CDR1 MNHEY, CDR2 SVGAGI. The CDR3 loop reads CASIRGTGMRTEAFF. The CDR3 bases are TGTGCCAGCATCCGCGGGACAGGGATGAGGACTGAAGCTTTCTTT.

The V gene is TRBV7-8, the J gene TRBJ2-7; tentatively, D is TRBD2 (6 bases). This CDR3 region has 15 residues. Germline V gene sequence: CDR1 SGHVS, CDR2 FQNEAQ. The V and J ends lost 5 bases and 2 bases respectively, with 16 bases between them. The CDR3: CASSTQRVIAYEQYF. Here the CDR3 DNA reads TGTGCCAGCAGCACCCAGCGGGTAATAGCCTACGAGCAGTACTTC.

As DNA, the CDR3 is TGCGCCAGCAGCTTCCAGCGGGGGGGCCCCGGGGAGCTGTTTTTT. Translating gives CASSFQRGGPGELFF. The chain joins TRBV5-1 to TRBJ2-2, with 10 bases aligning to TRBD2. The V gene end was trimmed by 2 bases and the J gene end by 6 bases; junction bases not matched to a gene: 4. The CDR3 loop spans 15 amino acids. The germline CDR1 and CDR2 sequences are SGHRS and YFSETQ.

The V call is TRBV2, the J call TRBJ2-1, with 9 bases fitting TRBD1. Germline V gene lookup returns CDR1 SNHLY and CDR2 FYNNEI. This CDR3 has 12 residues. With 11 bases clipped from V and 10 bases from J, the junction kept 9 bases outside the gene matches. In DNA, the CDR3 is TGTGCCGGGAGGGGACAGGGTAACGAGCAGTTCTTC. Its translation is CAGRGQGNEQFF. Looking up the rest from reference TRBV2 and TRBJ2-1 gives the full variable domain: EPEVTQTPSHQVTQMGQEVILRCVPISNHLYFYWYRQILGQKVEFLVSFYNNEISEKSEIFDDQFSVERPDGSNFTLKIRSTKLEDSAMYFCAGRGQGNEQFFGPGTRLTVL.